This T cell receptor (beta chain) stems from a study of PD-L1 blockade in urothelial cancer. In the study overall: Patients went on atezolizumab at some point between 2012 and 2014, receiving 1,200 mg intravenously every 3 weeks.

Indicated time point: pretreatment peripheral blood. Clones were sequenced by immunoSEQ multiplex PCR, and TCRdb holds only the in-frame ones, with some missing. The sample includes 90,000 or so clones, around 90% seen only once; the top ten take around 1.7%. The CDR3 covers 15 residues. V was clipped by 3 bases and J by 5 bases; unmatched bases: 4. Per germline, CDR1 SGDLS and CDR2 YYNGEE. The sequenced sample was PBMCs, obtained around atezolizumab (anti-PD-L1) treatment. The origin of this receptor is a man in his 60s with urothelial cancer. The gene calls are TRBV9 and TRBJ1-4; TRBD1 aligns across 10 bases. The CDR3 DNA reads as TGTGCCAGCAGCGCCAGGACAGGGGGAAATGAAAAACTGTTTTTT. As protein: CASSARTGGNEKLFF. The whole variable domain, filled in from reference TRBV9 and TRBJ1-4, reads DSGVTQTPKHLITATGQRVTLRCSPRSGDLSVYWYQQSLDQGLQFLIQYYNGEERAKGNILERFSAQQFPDLHSELNLSSLELGDSALYFCASSARTGGNEKLFFGSGTQLSVL.